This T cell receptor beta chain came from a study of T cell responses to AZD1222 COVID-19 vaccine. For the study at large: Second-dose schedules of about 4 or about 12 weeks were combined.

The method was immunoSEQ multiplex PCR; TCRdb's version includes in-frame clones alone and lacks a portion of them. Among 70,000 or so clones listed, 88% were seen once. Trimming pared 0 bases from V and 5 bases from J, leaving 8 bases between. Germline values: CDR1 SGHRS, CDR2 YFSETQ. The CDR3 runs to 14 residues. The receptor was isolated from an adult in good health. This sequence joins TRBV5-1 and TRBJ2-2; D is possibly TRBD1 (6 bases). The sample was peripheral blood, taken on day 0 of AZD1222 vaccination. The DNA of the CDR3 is TGCGCCAGCAGCTTGGACAGGGCAACCGGGGAGCTGTTTTTT. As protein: CASSLDRATGELFF.